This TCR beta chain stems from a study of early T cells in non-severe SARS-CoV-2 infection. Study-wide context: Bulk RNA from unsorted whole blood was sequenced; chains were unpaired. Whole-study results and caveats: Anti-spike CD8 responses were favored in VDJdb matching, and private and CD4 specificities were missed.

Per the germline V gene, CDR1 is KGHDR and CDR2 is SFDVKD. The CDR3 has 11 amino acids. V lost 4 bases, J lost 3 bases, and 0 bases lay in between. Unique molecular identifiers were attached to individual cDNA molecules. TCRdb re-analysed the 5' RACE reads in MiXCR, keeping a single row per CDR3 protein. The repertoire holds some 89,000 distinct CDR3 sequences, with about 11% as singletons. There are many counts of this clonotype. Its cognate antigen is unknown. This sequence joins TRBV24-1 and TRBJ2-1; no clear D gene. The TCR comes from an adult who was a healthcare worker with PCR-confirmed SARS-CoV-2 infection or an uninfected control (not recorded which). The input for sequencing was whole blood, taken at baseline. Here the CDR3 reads CATSDYNEQFF. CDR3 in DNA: TGTGCCACCAGTGACTACAATGAGCAGTTCTTC.